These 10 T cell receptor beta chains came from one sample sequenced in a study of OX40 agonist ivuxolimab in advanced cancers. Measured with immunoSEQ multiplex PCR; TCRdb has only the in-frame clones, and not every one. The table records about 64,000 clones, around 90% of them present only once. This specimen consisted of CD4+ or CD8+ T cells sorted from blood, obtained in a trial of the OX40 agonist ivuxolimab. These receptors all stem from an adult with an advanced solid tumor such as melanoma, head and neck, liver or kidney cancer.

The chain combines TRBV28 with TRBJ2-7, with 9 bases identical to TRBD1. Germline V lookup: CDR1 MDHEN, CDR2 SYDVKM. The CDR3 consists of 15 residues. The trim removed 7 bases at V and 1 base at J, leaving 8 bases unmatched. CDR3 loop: CASMTAGQGSYEQYF. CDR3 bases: TGTGCCAGCATGACGGCGGGACAGGGATCCTACGAGCAGTACTTC.

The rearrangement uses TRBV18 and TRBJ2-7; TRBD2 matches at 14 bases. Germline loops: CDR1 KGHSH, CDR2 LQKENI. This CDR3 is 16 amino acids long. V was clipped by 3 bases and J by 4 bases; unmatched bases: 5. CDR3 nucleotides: TGTGCCAGCTCACCGGGACTAGCGGGAGAGGGATACGAGCAGTACTTC. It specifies CASSPGLAGEGYEQYF. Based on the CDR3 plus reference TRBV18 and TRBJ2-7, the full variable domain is NAGVMQNPRHLVRRRGQEARLRCSPMKGHSHVYWYRQLPEEGLKFMVYLQKENIIDESGMPKERFSAEFPKEGPSILRIQQVVRGDSAAYFCASSPGLAGEGYEQYFGPGTRLTVT.

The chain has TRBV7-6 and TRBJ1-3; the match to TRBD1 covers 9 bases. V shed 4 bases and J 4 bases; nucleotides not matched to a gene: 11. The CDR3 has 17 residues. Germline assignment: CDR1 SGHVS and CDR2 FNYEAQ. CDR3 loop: CASSSTGTGTIGNTIYF. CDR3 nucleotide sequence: TGTGCCAGCAGCTCCACCGGGACAGGGACGATCGGAAACACCATATATTTT.

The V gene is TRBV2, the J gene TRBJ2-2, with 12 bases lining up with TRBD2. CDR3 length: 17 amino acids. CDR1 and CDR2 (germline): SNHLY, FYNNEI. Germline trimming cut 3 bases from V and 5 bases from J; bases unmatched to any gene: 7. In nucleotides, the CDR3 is TGTGCCAGCAGTGATGCGACTAGCGGGAGTGGTACCGGGGAGCTGTTTTTT. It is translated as CASSDATSGSGTGELFF.

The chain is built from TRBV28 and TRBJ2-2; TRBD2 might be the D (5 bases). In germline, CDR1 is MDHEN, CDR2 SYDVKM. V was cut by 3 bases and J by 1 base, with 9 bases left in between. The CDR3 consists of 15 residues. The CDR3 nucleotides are TGTGCCAGCAGTTTGGACTCAGGGAACACCGGGGAGCTGTTTTTT. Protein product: CASSLDSGNTGELFF.

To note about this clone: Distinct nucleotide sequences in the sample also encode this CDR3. The CDR3 spells CAWSWGGQETQYF. The CDR3 region has the DNA TGTGCCTGGAGTTGGGGAGGTCAAGAGACCCAGTACTTC. The rearrangement joins TRBV30 to TRBJ2-5, with a possible D match to TRBD2 (6 bases). V was pared by 2 bases and J by 2 bases, with 9 bases between. This CDR3 comprises 13 residues. Germline V lookup: CDR1 GTSNPN, CDR2 SVGIG (reference sequence).

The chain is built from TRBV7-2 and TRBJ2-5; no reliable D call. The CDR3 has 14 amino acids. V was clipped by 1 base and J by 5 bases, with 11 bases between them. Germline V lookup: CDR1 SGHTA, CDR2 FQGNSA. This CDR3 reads CASSLGPLGETQYF. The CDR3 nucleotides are TGTGCCAGCAGCTTAGGCCCACTGGGGGAGACCCAGTACTTC.

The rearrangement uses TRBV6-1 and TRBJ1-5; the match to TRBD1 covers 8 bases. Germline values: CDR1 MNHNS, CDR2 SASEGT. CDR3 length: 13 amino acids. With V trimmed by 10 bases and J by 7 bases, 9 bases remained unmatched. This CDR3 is CATVLTGDQPQHF. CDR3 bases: TGTGCCACCGTACTGACAGGGGACCAGCCCCAGCATTTT.

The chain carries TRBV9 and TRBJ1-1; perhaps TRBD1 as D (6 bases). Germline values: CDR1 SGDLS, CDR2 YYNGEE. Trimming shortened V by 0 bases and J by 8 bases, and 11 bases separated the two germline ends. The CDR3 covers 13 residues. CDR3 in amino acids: CASSVEGGGEAFF. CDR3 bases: TGTGCCAGCAGCGTAGAGGGAGGGGGGGAAGCTTTCTTT.

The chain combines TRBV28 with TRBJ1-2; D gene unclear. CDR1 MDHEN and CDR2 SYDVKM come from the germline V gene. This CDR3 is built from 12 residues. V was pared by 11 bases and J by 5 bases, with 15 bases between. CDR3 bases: TGTGCCGGCGGGGAAGTTGGGTATGGCTACACCTTC. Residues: CAGGEVGYGYTF.